The clone carrying this TCR beta chain came up a few times. Antigen: not known. CDR1 MNHEY and CDR2 SVGEGT come from the germline V gene. The CDR3 is made up of 15 amino acids. Trimming left V 5 bases short and J 3 bases short, with 17 bases between. TCRdb re-analysed the RACE reads in MiXCR, keeping a single row per CDR3 protein. The profile covers 150,000 to 200,000 distinct CDR3 sequences, with about a quarter appearing a single time and about 2% taken by the ten largest. The data were taken from a study of human T cells and chemical hapten exposure. Study-wide background: DPC at 0.01% went onto the upper back in patch tests, read at 6 days. Whole-study findings and limits: Those TCRs sitting above 1 in 1000 frequency stayed the same with DPC sensitization.

Time point denoted: patch test 3, about 24 weeks after DPC sensitization. As to treatment: therapeutic diphenylcyclopropenone sensitization with weekly scalp DPC. V usage is TRBV6-2 or TRBV6-3 and J usage is TRBJ2-7; D is unresolved. This TCR was recovered from a woman aged 18-29 years with alopecia areata. Some clones in this sample may be carry-over from other donors' samples. The material was whole blood, obtained in connection with sensitization to the hapten diphenylcyclopropenone (DPC). The chain's CDR3 is CASSAAASPDYEQYF. In DNA form, the CDR3 reads TGTGCCAGCAGTGCTGCGGCCTCACCCGACTACGAGCAGTACTTC.